These 16 T cell receptor beta chains originate from one sample sequenced in a study of persistence of HIV-infected CD4 T cells (TCRdb year 2020). The antigens these receptors bind are not known. Reading the label with the study, this specimen's treatment or condition is: suppressive antiretroviral therapy. A pool of overlapping HIV-1 Gag 15-mer peptides, at around 1 ug per peptide per mL, was used to stimulate the cells. Memory populations depleted of antigen-responding cells were obtained by sorting nonresponding CD40L-negative CD69-negative CD45RO-high memory CD4+ T cells. The immunoSEQ hsTCRB assay version 4 in survey mode was used to sequence TCRbeta repertoires from genomic DNA. This is the immuneACCESS table as TCRdb keeps it, with only in-frame sequences that have V and J called. A part of the clones is gone; compared with another copy, unresolved V genes explain less than half, and the rest is unexplained. For this sample the table gives about 36,000 clones, of which approximately 87% were detected only once. Approximately 5.4% of the sample is taken by the ten largest.

Source: cultured CD4+ T cells from PBMCs, taken from a patient who received antiretroviral therapy. Per the publication, the cell subset or site label means: CD40L-CD69- CD45RO-high memory CD4 T cells not responding to Gag peptides. These receptors originate from an adult with HIV. The donor label of this sample is uncertain.

The CDR3 loop is CSVMTHTYEQYF. The CDR3 DNA reads TGCAGCGTGATGACACATACCTACGAGCAGTACTTC. The gene calls are TRBV29-1 and TRBJ2-7; D remains ambiguous. This CDR3 spans 12 amino acids. Germline V gives CDR1 SQVTM, CDR2 ANQGSEA. Deletions cut 6 bases from V and 2 bases from J, with 11 bases between.

The V and J genes are TRBV27 and TRBJ1-5, with TRBD1 matching 7 bases. CDR1 and CDR2 from the germline V gene are MNHEY and SMNVEV (reference sequence). V was pared by 5 bases and J by 3 bases, with 7 bases of the junction left unmatched. The CDR3 is 15 amino acids. The CDR3 nucleotides are TGTGCCAGCAGTGCTCACAGGGGAGCCAATCAGCCCCAGCATTTT. Protein sequence: CASSAHRGANQPQHF.

This chain connects TRBV3-1 (or the pseudogene TRBV3-2) to TRBJ2-2; TRBD2 agrees at 10 bases. Trimming took 4 bases from V and 1 from J; bases not matched to a gene: 6. Looked up from germline, CDR1 is LGHDT and CDR2 is YNNKEL (reference sequence). The CDR3 consists of 17 residues. CDR3 in amino acids: CASSRGLAVMNTGELFF. The CDR3 DNA reads as TGTGCCAGCAGCCGAGGACTAGCGGTCATGAACACCGGGGAGCTGTTTTTT.

V usage is TRBV11-1 and J usage is TRBJ1-3; tentative D call: TRBD1 (6 bases). The CDR3 spans 14 residues. The germline gives CDR1 SGHAT, CDR2 FQDESV (reference sequence). V lost 5 bases to trimming and J lost 9 bases, with 17 bases between them. The CDR3 loop is CASSSNQGLGTIYF. CDR3 DNA: TGTGCCAGCAGCAGCAACCAGGGGCTTGGCACCATATATTTT.

This clone has just one count. The chain's CDR3 is CASSLAGGPDTQYF. DNA of the CDR3: TGCGCCAGCAGCTTGGCGGGGGGACCTGATACGCAGTATTTT. The gene calls are TRBV5-1 and TRBJ2-3, with 7 bases lining up with TRBD2. Germline V lookup: CDR1 SGHRS, CDR2 YFSETQ. This CDR3 has 14 amino acids. J gave up 6 bases and V 0 bases, and 4 bases lay outside the gene matches.

This clone appeared a few times. This chain joins TRBV10-1 and TRBJ1-1; D is unclear. V was shortened by 5 bases and J by 0 bases, with 7 bases between the two germline ends. Germline assignment: CDR1 WNHNN and CDR2 SYGVQD (reference sequence). The length of the CDR3 is 13 residues. The chain's CDR3 is CASSRDMNTEAFF. CDR3 nucleotides: TGCGCCAGCAGTAGGGATATGAACACTGAAGCTTTCTTT.

The chain carries TRBV19 and TRBJ2-1, with 7 bases that match TRBD2. After removal of 3 bases from V and 6 bases from J, the junction contained 5 bases not matched to a gene. CDR1 and CDR2 (germline): LNHDA, SQIVND (reference sequence). The CDR3 is made up of 14 amino acids. CDR3 nucleotide sequence: TGTGCCAGTAGTATCAGGACTAGGGTCAATGAGCAGTTCTTC. Translated, it gives CASSIRTRVNEQFF.

The chain uses TRBV19 and TRBJ1-2; D ambiguous. Germline V gene data show CDR1 as LNHDA and CDR2 as SQIVND (reference sequence). This CDR3 spans 15 amino acids. Trimming shortened V by 8 bases and J by 0 bases, and 16 bases separated the two germline ends. The CDR3 reads CASLISTGANYGYTF. CDR3 bases: TGTGCCAGTTTAATCAGCACTGGAGCTAACTATGGCTACACCTTC.

The J gene is TRBJ1-2, the V gene TRBV19; D may be TRBD1 (5 bases). Germline V CDR1 and CDR2: LNHDA, SQIVND (reference sequence). The CDR3 is 14 residues long. Between the trimmed V and J ends, which lost 4 bases and 2 bases, there was a span of 11 bases. As DNA, the CDR3 is TGTGCCAGTAGTAGGTCGGGGCAGAACTATGGCTACACCTTC. The encoded protein is CASSRSGQNYGYTF.

The gene calls are TRBV2 and TRBJ1-1; D possibly corresponds to TRBD1 (5 bases). Trimming shortened V by 6 bases and J by 3 bases, and 17 bases separated the two germline ends. Germline lookup yields CDR1 SNHLY and CDR2 FYNNEI. The CDR3 is made up of 15 amino acids. The CDR3 sequence: CASREGRIRDTEAFF. Here the CDR3 DNA reads TGTGCCAGCAGGGAGGGACGGATACGGGACACTGAAGCTTTCTTT.

Here the CDR3 reads CASSPLRTGGDQPQHF. Here the CDR3 DNA reads TGTGCCAGCAGCCCTCTACGAACAGGGGGGGATCAGCCCCAGCATTTT. The rearrangement joins TRBV6-2 or TRBV6-3 to TRBJ1-5; 8 positions agree with TRBD1. There are 16 residues in the CDR3. The J segment lost 5 bases and the V segment lost 6 bases, leaving 12 bases of the junction unmatched. The germline V gene has CDR1 MNHEY and CDR2 SVGEGT.

The chain is built from TRBV5-4 and TRBJ2-2; 11 bases agree with TRBD2. The germline gives CDR1 SGHNT, CDR2 YYREEE (reference sequence). The CDR3 spans 16 residues. Trimming removed 2 bases from V and 1 base from J; junction bases left unmatched: 1. In nucleotides, the CDR3 is TGTGCCAGCAGCTTTGGACTAGCGGGGAACACCGGGGAGCTGTTTTTT. Its translation is CASSFGLAGNTGELFF.

The V gene is TRBV19, the J gene TRBJ1-5, with 7 bases identical to TRBD1. The CDR3 has 17 amino acids. The junction had 11 bases not matched to a gene; V was cut back by 6 bases and J by 0 bases. CDR1 and CDR2 (germline): LNHDA, SQIVND (reference sequence). This CDR3 is CASRSRNDRVSNQPQHF. In nucleotides, the CDR3 is TGTGCCAGTAGATCTCGGAATGACAGGGTTAGCAATCAGCCCCAGCATTTT.

The chain joins TRBV28 to TRBJ1-1; unclear D gene. CDR1 and CDR2 (germline): MDHEN, SYDVKM. Trimming left V 4 bases short and J 3 bases short, with 12 bases between. The CDR3 spans 14 residues. CDR3 DNA: TGTGCCAGCAGTTCGGCAGTCTTATACACTGAAGCTTTCTTT. Residues: CASSSAVLYTEAFF.

This chain joins TRBV14 and TRBJ2-7; D call uncertain. CDR3 size: 14 residues. Germline CDR1 is SGHDN and CDR2 is FVKESK. Trimming cost V 0 bases and J 0 bases, with 6 bases left between them. The CDR3 spells CASSQDGHSYEQYF. The DNA for the CDR3 is TGTGCCAGCAGCCAAGATGGGCACTCCTACGAGCAGTACTTC.

The rearrangement links TRBV19 to TRBJ2-7; tentatively, D is TRBD1 (6 bases). CDR3 length equals 13 residues. Germline-derived CDR1 and CDR2 are LNHDA and SQIVND (reference sequence). Trimming took off 4 bases at V and 4 bases at J, with 11 bases between the two ends. For the CDR3, the DNA is TGTGCCAGTAGTACCCCACAGGGTTACGAGCAGTACTTC. Protein product: CASSTPQGYEQYF.